A single sample gave rise to the 12 T cell receptor beta chains below, sequenced in a study of early T cells in non-severe SARS-CoV-2 infection. TCRdb independently ran MiXCR on the 5' RACE reads; one entry per CDR3 protein. The sample holds tens of thousands of distinct CDR3 sequences; approximately 4.5% are singletons and the top ten take about a fifth. Sequences were obtained from whole blood. The receptors originated from an adult who was a healthcare worker with PCR-confirmed SARS-CoV-2 infection or an uninfected control (not recorded which).

Ten or more counts support this clonotype. V is TRBV7-7 and J is TRBJ2-5; perhaps D is TRBD1 or TRBD2 (5 bases each). There are 15 residues in the CDR3. V gave up 3 bases and J gave up 1 base, with 12 bases separating them. The germline V gene has CDR1 SSHAT and CDR2 FNYEAQ (reference sequence). The CDR3 protein is CASSFGAGTQETQYF. In DNA, the CDR3 is TGTGCCAGCAGCTTCGGAGCCGGGACCCAAGAGACCCAGTACTTC.

This clonotype was detected many times. V and J are TRBV19 and TRBJ1-2, with unresolved D. With 9 bases removed from V and 8 bases from J, the gap between germline ends came to 13 bases. CDR3 length: 11 amino acids. The germline gives CDR1 LNHDA, CDR2 SQIVND (reference sequence). The CDR3 here is CASTGKGGYTF. CDR3 coding DNA: TGTGCCAGCACGGGGAAAGGGGGCTACACCTTC.

This clonotype was recorded many times. The CDR3 nucleotides are TGTGCCAGCAGCTCACCCCCCGGTGGAGAGACCCAGTACTTC. Its translation is CASSSPPGGETQYF. The chain couples TRBV7-2 to TRBJ2-5, with unresolved D. The length of the CDR3 is 14 residues. V lost 4 bases, J lost 4 bases, and 13 bases lay in between. Looked up from germline, CDR1 is SGHTA and CDR2 is FQGNSA.

Ten or more counts support this clonotype. The chain recombines TRBV7-2 with TRBJ2-5; D is undetermined. Per germline, CDR1 SGHTA and CDR2 FQGNSA. Trimming shortened V by 3 bases and J by 4 bases, and 12 bases separated the two germline ends. The CDR3 is 14 amino acids. The CDR3 nucleotides read TGTGCCAGCAGCTTTCAAGGTAGCTCAGAGACCCAGTACTTC. Protein: CASSFQGSSETQYF.

This clonotype was detected many times. This chain uses TRBV21-1 with TRBJ2-2; the table names TRBD2, a call not compared with the DNA. TRBV21-1 corresponds to a pseudogene. The CDR3 is 15 amino acids. This CDR3 reads CASSKAGSGTGELFF. DNA of the CDR3: TGTGCCAGCAGCAAAGCCGGGAGCGGCACCGGGGAGCTGTTTTTT.

The V and J genes are TRBV29-1 and TRBJ1-1; the D gene is possibly TRBD1 (5 bases). CDR3 length equals 11 residues. The germline gives CDR1 SQVTM, CDR2 ANQGSEA. The germline V and J ends were trimmed by 7 bases and 5 bases, with 11 bases remaining between them. In DNA, the CDR3 is TGCAGCGGGGAGGAGGGGACTGAAGCTTTCTTT. It translates to CSGEEGTEAFF. The full variable domain, in which reference TRBV29-1 and TRBJ1-1 provide the parts outside the CDR3, is SAVISQKPSRDICQRGTSLTIQCQVDSQVTMMFWYRQQPGQSLTLIATANQGSEATYESGFVIDKFPISRPNLTFSTLTVSNMSPEDSSIYLCSGEEGTEAFFGQGTRLTVV.

This clonotype has at least ten counts. The rearrangement uses TRBV7-3 and TRBJ2-5; 8 bases agree with TRBD2. V gave up 2 bases and J gave up 3 bases; unmatched junction bases: 2. This CDR3 has 14 residues. Germline CDR1 SGHTA, CDR2 FQGTGA. The CDR3 DNA is TGTGCCAGCAGCTTACAAGCGGGAGAAGAGACCCAGTACTTC. It is translated as CASSLQAGEETQYF.

This clonotype was observed at least ten times. V is TRBV6-6 and J is TRBJ1-1; D gene uncertain. Germline V gene lookup returns CDR1 MNHNY and CDR2 SVGAGI (reference sequence). Deletions cut 5 bases from V and 3 bases from J, with 4 bases between. This CDR3 is built from 11 residues. CDR3 DNA sequence: TGTGCCAGCAGTGGGGACACTGAAGCTTTCTTT. Translating gives CASSGDTEAFF.

The sample holds a few counts of this clonotype. The chain carries TRBV3-1 and TRBJ1-1; D not certain. The V and J ends lost 1 base and 6 bases respectively, with 9 bases between them. The V gene's germline CDR1 is LGHDT and CDR2 YNNKEL (reference sequence). This CDR3 contains 13 residues. The CDR3 is CASSQVTRSEAFF. Written as DNA, the CDR3 is TGTGCCAGCAGCCAAGTGACACGGTCTGAAGCTTTCTTT. The entire variable domain, with the rest obtained from reference TRBV3-1 and TRBJ1-1, is as follows: DTAVSQTPKYLVTQMGNDKSIKCEQNLGHDTMYWYKQDSKKFLKIMFSYNNKELIINETVPNRFSPKSPDKAHLNLHINSLELGDSAVYFCASSQVTRSEAFFGQGTRLTVV.

This clonotype was recorded at least ten times. V usage is TRBV12-3 or TRBV12-4 and J usage is TRBJ2-7; TRBD2 matches at 11 bases. The V segment lost 6 bases and the J segment 0 bases; nucleotides outside the gene matches: 4. The CDR3 covers 15 residues. In nucleotides, the CDR3 is TGTGCCAGCAGGGTTACTAGCGGGAGCTCCTACGAGCAGTACTTC. Translation gives CASRVTSGSSYEQYF.

At least ten counts were recorded for this clonotype. J is TRBJ2-2 and V is TRBV2; 7 positions match TRBD1. The CDR3 contains 17 residues. Germline V gene lookup returns CDR1 SNHLY and CDR2 FYNNEI. Germline trimming cut 2 bases from V and 0 bases from J; bases unmatched to any gene: 6. CDR3 coding DNA: TGTGCCAGCAGTGAACGACACAGGGGCTCGAACACCGGGGAGCTGTTTTTT. Translating it yields CASSERHRGSNTGELFF. The entire variable domain, with the rest obtained from reference TRBV2 and TRBJ2-2, is as follows: EPEVTQTPSHQVTQMGQEVILRCVPISNHLYFYWYRQILGQKVEFLVSFYNNEISEKSEIFDDQFSVERPDGSNFTLKIRSTKLEDSAMYFCASSERHRGSNTGELFFGEGSRLTVL.

In this sample, this clonotype turned up many times. The V and J genes are TRBV4-2 and TRBJ1-3; 7 bases line up with TRBD1. The CDR3 totals 16 residues. Germline lookup yields CDR1 LGHNA and CDR2 YNFKEQ. After removal of 2 bases from V and 0 bases from J, the junction contained 4 bases not matched to a gene. CDR3 sequence: CASSQSQGVSGNTIYF. CDR3 nucleotide sequence: TGTGCCAGCAGCCAATCCCAGGGGGTCTCTGGAAACACCATATATTTT.